This T cell receptor beta chain derives from a study of blood T cells in healthy people across ages. Broader study findings: What prevented conclusive comparison of naive and antigen-experienced cells was that PBMCs were unsorted.

A second PCR of about 6 to 12 cycles used a sample-barcoded 5' primer and a J-beta primer mix. Each cDNA molecule, via a template-switch adaptor with 12 random nucleotides, was tagged. TCRdb independently ran MiXCR on the 5' RACE reads; one entry per CDR3 protein. The table records about a million distinct CDR3 sequences, under 40% of them present only once. Comment on this clonotype: What it binds is not known.

The V gene's germline CDR1 is SGHRS and CDR2 YFSETQ. The CDR3 length is 15 residues. V was clipped by 3 bases and J by 2 bases, with 14 bases between them. The sequence was obtained from a man aged 18 to 29 in good health. J is TRBJ2-5 and V is TRBV5-1; D remains unclear. The sequencing input was blood. The CDR3 region has the DNA TGCGCCAGCAGCTCCCCCCCGCAGGTTCAAGAGACCCAGTACTTC. This codes for CASSSPPQVQETQYF.